One TCR beta chain is described in this entry. Its antigen is currently not known. No base-level quality is on record; no much larger clone is a single base apart. The data originate from a study of blood T cell repertoires in COVID-19 (dated by TCRdb to between 2020 and 2021). Describing the broader study: Samples from collaborators originated in the United States, Italy and Spain and spanned both the acute and convalescent phases of COVID-19. The material from the prospective study consisted of cDNA or gDNA derived from T cells, B-cell-depleted T cells, or PBMCs. The dataset comprised deeply sampled blood TCRbeta repertoires from subjects exposed to, actively infected with, or recovered from COVID-19. The repertoires were made available in a free public database intended to serve as a resource for research on the immune response to SARS-CoV-2. The samples were drawn from the first 160 participants of the ongoing ImmuneRACE study and from about 1,200 subjects provided by 6 global collaborators. Sample metadata almost always included a de-identified subject ID, COVID-19 status, age in years and sex. Where available, HLA class I and class II types were taken from metadata supplied by the sample provider and were not determined by assay-based typing. Study-wide findings and limitations: How much clinical and demographic metadata was included differed by source and by participant, and the metadata was provided uncurated.

TCRbeta CDR3 regions were amplified from genomic DNA using the immunoSEQ Assay, a bias-controlled multiplex PCR. Regarding the original processing steps: Within the assay, amplification of reference gene primers was used to estimate how many nucleated cells each sample contained. To quantify the absolute abundance of each unique TCRbeta CDR3 rearrangement, sequence reads were collapsed and filtered. Productive Simpson clonality was computed per sample as the square root of Simpson's diversity index over productive rearrangements. The table was pulled from immuneACCESS by TCRdb, which kept in-frame rearrangements only. Such tables lose some clones; where checked, under half of the loss comes from unresolved V genes, and the rest has no known cause. V, J and clone size reflect that table, while D and trimming were determined from the DNA. This sample comprises 100,000 to 150,000 clones, over 75% of them detected only once. The top ten clonotypes cover approximately 17% of the sample.

Trimming leaves V shorter by 3 bases and J shorter by 8 bases, with the junction holding 13 bases beyond the gene matches. Based on the germline V gene (reference sequence), the CDR1 and CDR2 sequences are GTSNPN and SVGIG. The CDR3 contains 16 residues, cysteine and phenylalanine counted. CDR3 DNA only is kept here, 48 bases in frame from base 1. At one collaborating source in Seattle, patients were enrolled during active infection and were followed longitudinally through the course of disease. The collaborating institutions used their own protocols to collect whole blood in K2EDTA tubes. For TCRbeta analysis, collaborators shipped samples in one of three forms: frozen whole blood, isolated PBMCs, or DNA extracted from either of those sample types.

The chain is encoded by TRBV30 joined to TRBJ2-2; TRBD2 matches 9 bases in the middle. Sequencing input: peripheral blood. The clonotype comes from a man aged 30-40 years with COVID-19, enrolled during active disease. The bases are TGTGCCTGGAGGGAAGGCGGGAGGGCCGTATCTGGGGAGCTGTTTTTT. Translated, this is CAWREGGRAVSGELFF.